A selection of T cell receptor beta chains follows, all from one sample in a study of Graves' ophthalmopathy and Graves' hyperthyroidism. MiXCR, run by TCRdb on the multiplex PCR reads, gives a single entry per CDR3 protein. The table lists 600,000 to 650,000 distinct CDR3 sequences, approximately 22% of them singletons. Input material: peripheral blood. Source of these receptors: a woman aged 18-29 years with stable Graves' hyperthyroidism. Some clones in this sample may be carry-over from other donors' samples. The CDR3 runs from the conserved cysteine through the conserved F or W. The D gene is left open where the match is weak. Expanded clones are given a class, and other clones once, few, many or no size at all.

CDR3nt	CDR3aa	d_gene	v_gene	j_gene	abundance
TGTGCCAGCAGCGATAGGTCGTTTCGGGGCTACACCTTC	CASSDRSFRGYTF	.	TRBV2	TRBJ1-2	many
TGTGCCAGCTCCGGGACTAGCGGGAAATTCACACTCTACGAGCAGTACTTC	CASSGTSGKFTLYEQYF	TRBD2	TRBV28	TRBJ2-7	.
TGTGCTAGTGGTACCCCGACAGGGGTGAACACTGAAGCTTTCTTT	CASGTPTGVNTEAFF	TRBD1	TRBV12-5	TRBJ1-1	many
TGTGCCAGCAGTTCCTCCGGACTCGCCTACGAGCAGTACTTC	CASSSSGLAYEQYF	.	TRBV12-3/TRBV12-4	TRBJ2-7	few
TGTGCCAGCAGCTCGATATGGGACAGGGTGCGCTTCGAGCAGTACTTC	CASSSIWDRVRFEQYF	TRBD1	TRBV11-2	TRBJ2-7	many
TGTGCCAGTACCGAGATAGGTGGACAGGCGGGCTATGGCTACACCTTC	CASTEIGGQAGYGYTF	TRBD1	TRBV19	TRBJ1-2	many
TGTGCCAGCAGCCTCCGAGGGTCCAGAACGAGATACGAGCAGTACTTC	CASSLRGSRTRYEQYF	.	TRBV11-1	TRBJ2-7	many
TGTGCCAGCAGCCCACGCTCATTCCCCGGGGAGCTGTTTTTT	CASSPRSFPGELFF	.	TRBV12-3/TRBV12-4	TRBJ2-2	.
TGTGCCAGCAGTGAAGCGACAGGGCATTATTCACCCCTCCACTTT	CASSEATGHYSPLHF	TRBD1	TRBV6-1	TRBJ1-6	many
TGTGCCAGCAGGACCTCTCAAACCGGGACAGCCTACGAGCAGTACTTC	CASRTSQTGTAYEQYF	TRBD1	TRBV6-1	TRBJ2-7	few
TGTGCCAGCAGAACCCCCGCCACCGGGGAGCTGTTTTTT	CASRTPATGELFF	.	TRBV7-3	TRBJ2-2	.